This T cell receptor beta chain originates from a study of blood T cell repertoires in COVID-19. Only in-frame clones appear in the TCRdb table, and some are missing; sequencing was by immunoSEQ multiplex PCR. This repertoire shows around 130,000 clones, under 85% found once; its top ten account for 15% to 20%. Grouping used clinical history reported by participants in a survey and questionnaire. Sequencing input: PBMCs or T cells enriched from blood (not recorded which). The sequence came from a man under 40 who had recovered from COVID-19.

CDR3 in DNA: TGTGCCAGCAGTGTGGGGAGAGAGACCCAGTACTTC. It codes for CASSVGRETQYF. The chain uses TRBV25-1 and TRBJ2-5; a weak D match, TRBD2 (5 bases). V lost 4 bases, J lost 4 bases, and 7 bases lay in between. The CDR3 sequence is 12 residues long. From germline, CDR1 is MGHDK and CDR2 SYGVNS.